This T cell receptor beta chain was observed in a study of neurological immune-mediated disorders. This clonotype was counted at least ten times. Synthesis of cDNA was accomplished via 5'RACE employing 10-nucleotide random UMIs. TCRdb re-called the 5' RACE reads with MiXCR, one entry per CDR3 protein. Here the sample spans approximately 87,000 distinct CDR3 sequences, roughly 14% being singletons. With 5 bases clipped from V and 5 bases from J, the junction kept 6 bases outside the gene matches. Germline CDR1 is DFQATT and CDR2 is SNEGSKA (reference sequence). The CDR3 is made up of 12 amino acids. Material for sequencing was PBMCs. The chain joins TRBV20-1 to TRBJ2-7, with 7 nucleotides matching TRBD1. The sequence came from a woman in her 50s in good health. Here the CDR3 DNA reads TGCAGTGCTCTGGACAGGTCAAACGAGCAGTACTTC. It encodes CSALDRSNEQYF.